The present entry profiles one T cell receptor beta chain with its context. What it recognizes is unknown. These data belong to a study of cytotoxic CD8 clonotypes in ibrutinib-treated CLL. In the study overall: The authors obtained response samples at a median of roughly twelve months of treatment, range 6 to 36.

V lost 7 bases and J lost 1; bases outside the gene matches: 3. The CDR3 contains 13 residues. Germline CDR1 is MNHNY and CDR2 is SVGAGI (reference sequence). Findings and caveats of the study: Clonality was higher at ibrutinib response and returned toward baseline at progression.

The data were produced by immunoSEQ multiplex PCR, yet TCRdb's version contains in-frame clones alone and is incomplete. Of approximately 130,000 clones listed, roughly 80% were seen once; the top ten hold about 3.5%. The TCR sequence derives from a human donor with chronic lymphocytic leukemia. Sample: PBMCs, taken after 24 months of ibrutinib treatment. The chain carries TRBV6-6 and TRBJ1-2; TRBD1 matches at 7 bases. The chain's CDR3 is CASTTGDNYGYTF. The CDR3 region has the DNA TGTGCCAGCACTACAGGGGATAACTATGGCTACACCTTC.